This entry lists 24 T cell receptor beta chains sequenced from one sample in a study of T cells in Graves' hyperthyroidism and ophthalmopathy (dated 2019 in TCRdb). The protocol used for the library was multiplex PCR. The instrument given in TCRdb is Illumina HiSeq 2000. Amplification of TCR beta CDR3 regions was carried out from RNA transcripts. For the first round of RT-PCR on the TCR CDR3, the HTBI primer set was used together with the Qiagen OneStep RT-PCR kit. The public reads were reprocessed in TCRdb via fastp at Q25 and MiXCR, keeping in-frame beta chains. Rows with one shared CDR3 protein collapse into an entry with the most common genes and DNA. In all, the sample holds 700,000 or so distinct CDR3 sequences, and about 14% of those were seen once. Approximately 12% of the sample is taken by the ten largest. The sequencing sample was made of blood. These receptors all come from a woman in her fifties or sixties with Graves' ophthalmopathy.

There are many counts of this clonotype. The V gene is TRBV2, the J gene TRBJ2-1, with no clear D. Germline V lookup: CDR1 SNHLY, CDR2 FYNNEI. The CDR3 has 13 residues. The ends were cut back, 9 bases at V and 6 bases at J, with 15 bases in the middle. The CDR3 DNA reads as TGTGCCAGAACTCCCCTGGGTTCCAATGAGCAGTTCTTC. Translating it yields CARTPLGSNEQFF. Full variable domain (rest looked up from reference TRBV2 and TRBJ2-1): EPEVTQTPSHQVTQMGQEVILRCVPISNHLYFYWYRQILGQKVEFLVSFYNNEISEKSEIFDDQFSVERPDGSNFTLKIRSTKLEDSAMYFCARTPLGSNEQFFGPGTRLTVL.

The chain joins TRBV4-1 to TRBJ2-7, with 9 bases fitting TRBD2. With 5 bases clipped from V and 0 bases from J, the junction kept 14 bases outside the gene matches. The germline V gene encodes CDR1 MGHRA and CDR2 YSYEKL. The CDR3 is made up of 18 amino acids. The CDR3 spells CASSAVRAGGPSSYEQYF. CDR3 bases: TGCGCCAGCAGCGCCGTGAGAGCGGGAGGCCCGAGCTCCTACGAGCAGTACTTC.

This clonotype has a handful of counts. This sequence joins TRBV7-2 and TRBJ1-5; 9 nucleotides line up with TRBD1. CDR1 and CDR2 from the germline V gene are SGHTA and FQGNSA. CDR3 size: 16 residues. V was clipped by 6 bases and J by 1 base; unmatched bases: 7. The CDR3 sequence: CASSLDRGGSNQPQHF. Here the CDR3 DNA reads TGTGCCAGCAGTCTGGACAGGGGTGGAAGCAATCAGCCCCAGCATTTT.

This clonotype was recorded at least ten times. The chain uses TRBV29-1 and TRBJ2-1; D may be TRBD1 or TRBD2 (5 bases each). Germline values: CDR1 SQVTM, CDR2 ANQGSEA. CDR3 size: 13 residues. V gave up 7 bases and J gave up 0 bases, with 10 bases separating them. The CDR3 DNA follows: TGCAGCGCCCGGGACGGCTCCTACAATGAGCAGTTCTTC. It translates to CSARDGSYNEQFF.

The chain carries TRBV27 and TRBJ2-3, with D perhaps TRBD1 or TRBD2 (6 bases each). With 5 bases removed from V and 14 bases from J, the gap between germline ends came to 14 bases. CDR1 is MNHEY and CDR2 is SMNVEV in the germline V gene (reference sequence). The CDR3 totals 11 residues. The CDR3 DNA reads as TGTGCCAGCAGTAAGGGGGGTCTTTTGTATTTT. This encodes CASSKGGLLYF.

This clonotype has ten or more counts. The genes are TRBV30 and TRBJ2-7; 7 bases map to TRBD1. V shed 3 bases, J shed 2 bases, and the junction held 4 bases outside the gene matches. Per germline, CDR1 GTSNPN and CDR2 SVGIG (reference sequence). CDR3 size: 13 residues. CDR3 nucleotides: TGTGCCTGGAGGAGGGACAGACCCTACGAGCAGTACTTC. It codes for CAWRRDRPYEQYF.

The sample holds many counts of this clonotype. This rearrangement joins TRBV7-9 to TRBJ1-2, with D perhaps TRBD1 (5 bases). The CDR3 is 13 amino acids. Germline assignment: CDR1 SEHNR and CDR2 FQNEAQ (reference sequence). V lost 3 bases and J 7 bases, leaving 12 bases between the germline ends. CDR3: CASSLVGGSGYTF. As DNA, the CDR3 is TGTGCCAGCAGCTTGGTCGGGGGATCTGGCTACACCTTC.

This clonotype was observed a handful of times. V and J are TRBV19 and TRBJ2-1; no definite D call. Per the germline V gene, CDR1 is LNHDA and CDR2 is SQIVND (reference sequence). This CDR3 has 15 amino acids. The ends were cut back, 0 bases at V and 0 bases at J, with 6 bases in the middle. This chain's CDR3 is CASSIDGSSYNEQFF. The DNA of the CDR3 is TGTGCCAGTAGTATAGATGGCAGCTCCTACAATGAGCAGTTCTTC. The variable domain in full, with the rest retrieved from reference TRBV19 and TRBJ2-1, is DGGITQSPKYLFRKEGQNVTLSCEQNLNHDAMYWYRQDPGQGLRLIYYSQIVNDFQKGDIAEGYSVSREKKESFPLTVTSAQKNPTAFYLCASSIDGSSYNEQFFGPGTRLTVL.

This clonotype was counted only a few times. The chain uses TRBV4-2 and TRBJ1-1, with D perhaps TRBD1 (6 bases). Germline V gene lookup returns CDR1 LGHNA and CDR2 YNFKEQ. With 3 bases removed from V and 10 bases from J, the gap between germline ends came to 18 bases. The CDR3 consists of 14 residues. The CDR3 here is CASSHPLAGAVAFF. The CDR3 DNA reads as TGTGCCAGCAGCCACCCTCTGGCAGGGGCTGTAGCTTTCTTT.

This clonotype was picked up many times. The CDR3 here is CASSFGTTNYEQFF. The CDR3 DNA follows: TGTGCCAGCAGCTTCGGGACTACCAACTATGAGCAGTTCTTC. The gene calls are TRBV7-9 and TRBJ2-1; 7 bases map to TRBD2. The CDR3 spans 14 residues. The trim removed 3 bases at V and 8 bases at J, leaving 7 bases unmatched. CDR1 and CDR2 (germline): SEHNR, FQNEAQ (reference sequence). Full variable domain (rest looked up from reference TRBV7-9 and TRBJ2-1): DTGVSQNPRHKITKRGQNVTFRCDPISEHNRLYWYRQTLGQGPEFLTYFQNEAQLEKSRLLSDRFSAERPKGSFSTLEIQRTEQGDSAMYLCASSFGTTNYEQFFGPGTRLTVL.

This clonotype has ten or more counts. This chain uses TRBV20-1 with TRBJ1-4; 9 bases line up with TRBD1. With 1 base clipped from V and 7 bases from J, the junction kept 4 bases outside the gene matches. The CDR3 extends over 14 amino acids. The germline gives CDR1 DFQATT, CDR2 SNEGSKA (reference sequence). CDR3 bases: TGCAGTGCTAGAGCAGGACAGGGGACTGAAAAACTGTTTTTT. Translating it yields CSARAGQGTEKLFF.

This clonotype was seen ten or more times. The chain joins TRBV5-4 to TRBJ2-1; the match to TRBD2 covers 13 bases. In germline, CDR1 is SGHNT, CDR2 YYREEE (reference sequence). V lost 3 bases and J lost 7; bases outside the gene matches: 4. The CDR3 is made up of 15 amino acids. In DNA, the CDR3 is TGTGCCAGCAGCTCCCGGACTAGCGGGAGAAATGAGCAGTTCTTC. It translates to CASSSRTSGRNEQFF.

This clonotype was seen only a few times. This sequence joins TRBV19 and TRBJ2-4; no firm D call. The CDR3 is 13 amino acids. Per the germline V gene, CDR1 is LNHDA and CDR2 is SQIVND (reference sequence). Between the trimmed V and J ends, which lost 5 bases and 9 bases, there was a span of 14 bases. The CDR3 DNA reads TGTGCCAGTAGTTTGGTGGGATTCGGCATTCAGTACTTC. Translation: CASSLVGFGIQYF.

This clonotype occurred many times. At one of its ends the junction is not consistent with the germline gene, which may arise from a read error. The V call is TRBV3-1, the J call TRBJ2-3, with 15 bases identical to TRBD2. This CDR3 is 15 amino acids long. The germline gives CDR1 LGHDT, CDR2 YNNKEL (reference sequence). The CDR3: CASSQGLAGGDTQYF. Here the CDR3 DNA reads TGCGCCAGCAGCCAGGGACTAGCGGGAGGAGATACGCAGTATTTT.

With regard to this clonotype: Given a much more abundant clone one base away, this may be a read error. This chain joins TRBV20-1 and TRBJ2-3; 13 bases fit TRBD2. Germline V gives CDR1 DFQATT, CDR2 SNEGSKA (reference sequence). V lost 5 bases and J lost 0; bases outside the gene matches: 11. The CDR3 is 18 residues long. The CDR3 loop is CSAPLWTSGGDSTDTQYF. The CDR3 nucleotides read TGCAGTGCTCCACTTTGGACTAGCGGGGGCGATAGCACAGATACGCAGTATTTT.

The V and J genes are TRBV9 and TRBJ2-5; TRBD1 aligns across 9 bases. Germline CDR1 is SGDLS and CDR2 is YYNGEE. Trimming cost V 0 bases and J 5 bases; bases outside gene matches: 8. The CDR3 has 16 residues. The CDR3 loop is CASSVGGTGFRETQYF. The CDR3 DNA follows: TGTGCCAGCAGCGTAGGGGGGACAGGGTTCCGCGAGACCCAGTACTTC.

This clonotype occurred many times. This chain uses TRBV30 with TRBJ1-5, with D hard to call. Trimming took off 4 bases at V and 4 bases at J, with 11 bases between the two ends. Looked up from germline, CDR1 is GTSNPN and CDR2 is SVGIG (reference sequence). The CDR3 runs 13 residues. The CDR3 reads CAWNDGGNQPQHF. Here the CDR3 DNA reads TGTGCCTGGAACGACGGCGGGAATCAGCCCCAGCATTTT.

The sample holds many counts of this clonotype. CDR3 in amino acids: CASPRLAGGPSYEQYF. Here the CDR3 DNA reads TGCGCCAGTCCAAGACTAGCGGGAGGGCCGTCCTACGAGCAGTACTTC. The chain recombines TRBV5-1 with TRBJ2-7, with 14 positions matching TRBD2. From germline, CDR1 is SGHRS and CDR2 YFSETQ. This CDR3 has 16 residues. V trimming: 8 bases; J trimming: 1 base; junction bases outside the gene matches: 8.

The table lists this clonotype with many counts. The rearrangement joins TRBV7-2 to TRBJ2-2, with D possibly being TRBD1 (6 bases). The CDR3 sequence is 15 residues long. Trimming left V 1 base short and J 10 bases short, with 16 bases between. Germline CDR1 SGHTA, CDR2 FQGNSA. CDR3 loop: CASSLGLGASEELFF. The CDR3 nucleotides read TGTGCCAGCAGCTTAGGGTTGGGGGCCTCCGAGGAGCTGTTTTTT.

As concerns this clonotype: A much more abundant neighbour one base away suggests this may be a read error. The gene calls are TRBV12-3 or TRBV12-4 and TRBJ2-1, with 8 bases aligning to TRBD1. The CDR3 is made up of 14 amino acids. Germline trimming cut 7 bases from V and 7 bases from J; bases unmatched to any gene: 9. This chain's CDR3 is CASIGQGLRNEQFF. The CDR3 nucleotides are TGTGCCAGCATAGGACAGGGCTTGAGAAATGAGCAGTTCTTC.

The chain joins TRBV3-1 to TRBJ2-1; TRBD2 matches at 8 bases. The V segment lost 4 bases and the J segment 6 bases; nucleotides outside the gene matches: 8. CDR3 length: 15 amino acids. Germline V CDR1 and CDR2: LGHDT, YNNKEL (reference sequence). CDR3 loop: CASSPAGLAVNEQFF. The CDR3 DNA reads TGTGCCAGCAGCCCCGCCGGACTAGCAGTCAATGAGCAGTTCTTC.

Many counts were recorded for this clonotype. J is TRBJ2-1 and V is TRBV29-1; D is unclear. Germline CDR1 and CDR2: SQVTM and ANQGSEA. Trimming pared 4 bases from V and 9 bases from J, leaving 7 bases between. The CDR3 consists of 10 residues. The CDR3 reads CSVGTVEQFF. CDR3 DNA: TGCAGCGTTGGGACGGTTGAGCAGTTCTTC.

This clonotype was seen a handful of times. J is TRBJ2-7 and V is TRBV6-1; 8 nucleotides match TRBD1. This CDR3 spans 17 amino acids. The V and J ends lost 5 bases and 0 bases, in that order; junction bases with no gene match: 12. Germline V lookup: CDR1 MNHNS, CDR2 SASEGT. CDR3 loop: CASSLVMGQAFSYEQYF. CDR3 nucleotides: TGTGCCAGCAGTCTAGTGATGGGACAGGCCTTCTCCTACGAGCAGTACTTC.

This clonotype was picked up a small number of times. The CDR3 DNA follows: TGCGCCAGCAGCTTGGGGACGGGAGGGGACACTGAAGCTTTCTTT. Translated: CASSLGTGGDTEAFF. This sequence joins TRBV5-1 and TRBJ1-1, with a weak D call TRBD1 (5 bases). The germline V gene encodes CDR1 SGHRS and CDR2 YFSETQ. V lost 0 bases and J 3 bases, leaving 12 bases between the germline ends. The CDR3 extends over 15 amino acids.